This T cell receptor beta chain originates from a study of blood T cells in healthy people across ages. Regarding the study as a whole: Per million T cells, TCR beta diversity dropped about linearly as age rose.

A sample-barcoded 5' primer and a J-beta primer mix were used in a second PCR of roughly 6 to 12 cycles. TCRdb processed the 5' RACE reads anew with MiXCR; each CDR3 protein has one entry. The table lists 1 million or so distinct CDR3 sequences, roughly 24% of them singletons. Of note for this clonotype: The antigen remains undetermined.

CDR3 length: 16 amino acids. Germline V CDR1 and CDR2: LGHNA, YNFKEQ. These data were likewise used in another study, on T cells of mothers and their children. That study adds: The sample comes from 8 or 9 healthy Caucasian donors: mothers and children. No clone of persistent microchimeric T cells was detected.

Specimen: blood. The chain employs TRBV4-2 and TRBJ2-5, with a tentative D call TRBD2 (7 bases). The end of the DNA is better explained by TRBJ2-1, so the J call may be wrong. The TCR originated in a girl aged 2-10 years in good health. The CDR3 here is CASSGFERGGNNEQFF. In DNA, the CDR3 is TGTGCCAGCAGCGGGTTTGAGAGGGGGGGTAACAATGAGCAGTTCTTC.